This TCR beta chain was identified during a study of spatial heterogeneity in lung cancer. Details on this clonotype: Its specificity is not known.

Each CDR3 protein is one row after TCRdb ran MiXCR on the 5' RACE reads. The data hold roughly 5,300 distinct CDR3 sequences, with approximately 8% observed a single time. Study-wide results and caveats: Intratumoral expanded alpha and beta TCR counts were found to track tumor mutation counts.

In germline, CDR1 is MNHEY, CDR2 SVGAGI. V was pared by 0 bases and J by 0 bases, with 6 bases between. There are 15 residues in the CDR3. This sample's time point: sample taken at primary tumor resection. Tumor, nontumor lung or frozen PBMC supplied whole RNA, sequenced without sorting. Sequencing used lung tumor tissue, obtained at surgery. This TCR was sampled from a female donor with early-stage non-small cell lung cancer. The rearrangement links TRBV6-5 to TRBJ1-3; D remains unclear. As DNA, the CDR3 is TGTGCCAGCAGTTACTCAGGAAACTCTGGAAACACCATATATTTT. Encoded protein: CASSYSGNSGNTIYF.